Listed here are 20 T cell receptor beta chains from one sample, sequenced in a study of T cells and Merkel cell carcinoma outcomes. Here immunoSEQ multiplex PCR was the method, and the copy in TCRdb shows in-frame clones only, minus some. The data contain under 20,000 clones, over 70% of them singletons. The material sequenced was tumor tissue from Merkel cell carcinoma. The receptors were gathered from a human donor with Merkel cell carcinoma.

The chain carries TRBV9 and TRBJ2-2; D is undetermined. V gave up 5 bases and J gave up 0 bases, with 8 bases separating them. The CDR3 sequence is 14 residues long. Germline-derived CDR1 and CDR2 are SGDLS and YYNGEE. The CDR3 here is CASRSRANTGELFF. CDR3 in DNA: TGTGCCAGCAGGTCCCGTGCGAACACCGGGGAGCTGTTTTTT.

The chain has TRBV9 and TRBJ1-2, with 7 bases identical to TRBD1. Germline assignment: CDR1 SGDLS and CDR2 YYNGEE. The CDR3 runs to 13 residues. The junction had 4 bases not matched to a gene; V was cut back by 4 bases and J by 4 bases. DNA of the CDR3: TGTGCCAGCAGCCAAGGGACAGCCTATGGCTACACCTTC. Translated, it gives CASSQGTAYGYTF.

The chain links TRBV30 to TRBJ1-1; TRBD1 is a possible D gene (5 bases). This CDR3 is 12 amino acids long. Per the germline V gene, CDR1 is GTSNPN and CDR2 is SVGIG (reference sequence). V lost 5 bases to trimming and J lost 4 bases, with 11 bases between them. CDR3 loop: CAWRGEGTEAFF. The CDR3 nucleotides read TGTGCCTGGCGGGGGGAGGGCACTGAAGCTTTCTTT.

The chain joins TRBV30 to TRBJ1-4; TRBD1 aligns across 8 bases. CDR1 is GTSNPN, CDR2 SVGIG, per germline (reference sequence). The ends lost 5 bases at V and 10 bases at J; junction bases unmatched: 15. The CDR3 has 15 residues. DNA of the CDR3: TGTGCCTGGGACCCTCGGGGCAGGGGGCAAGGAAAACTGTTTTTT. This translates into CAWDPRGRGQGKLFF. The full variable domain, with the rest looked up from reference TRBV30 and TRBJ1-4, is SQTIHQWPATLVQPVGSPLSLECTVEGTSNPNLYWYRQAAGRGLQLLFYSVGIGQISSEVPQNLSASRPQDRQFILSSKKLLLSDSGFYLCAWDPRGRGQGKLFFGSGTQLSVL.

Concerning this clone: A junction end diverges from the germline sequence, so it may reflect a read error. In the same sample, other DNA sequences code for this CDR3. The CDR3 reads CASSLGNSYEQYF. The CDR3 coding sequence is TGTGCTAGCAGCTTGGGGAACTCCTACGAGCAGTACTTC. V and J are TRBV7-7 and TRBJ2-7; no clear D. The CDR3 is 13 residues long. Germline CDR1 is SSHAT and CDR2 is FNYEAQ (reference sequence).

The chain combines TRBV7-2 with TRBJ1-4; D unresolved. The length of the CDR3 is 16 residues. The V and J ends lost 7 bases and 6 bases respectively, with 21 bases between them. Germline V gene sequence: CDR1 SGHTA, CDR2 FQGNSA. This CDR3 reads CASTGERSPRDEKLFF. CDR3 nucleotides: TGTGCCAGCACCGGCGAACGTAGTCCAAGGGATGAAAAACTGTTTTTT. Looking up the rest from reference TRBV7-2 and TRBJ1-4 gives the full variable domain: GAGVSQSPSNKVTEKGKDVELRCDPISGHTALYWYRQSLGQGLEFLIYFQGNSAPDKSGLPSDRFSAERTGGSVSTLTIQRTQQEDSAVYLCASTGERSPRDEKLFFGSGTQLSVL.

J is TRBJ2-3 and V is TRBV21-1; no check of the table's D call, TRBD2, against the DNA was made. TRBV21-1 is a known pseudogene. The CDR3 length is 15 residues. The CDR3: CATWPAGRRGDTQYF. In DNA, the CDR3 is TGTGCCACCTGGCCGGCGGGTAGGCGGGGAGATACGCAGTATTTT.

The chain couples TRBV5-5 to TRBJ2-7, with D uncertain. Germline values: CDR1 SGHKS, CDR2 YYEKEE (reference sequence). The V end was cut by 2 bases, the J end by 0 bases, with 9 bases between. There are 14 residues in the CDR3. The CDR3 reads CASSLGGASYEQYF. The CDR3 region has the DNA TGTGCCAGCAGCTTAGGTGGTGCCTCCTACGAGCAGTACTTC.

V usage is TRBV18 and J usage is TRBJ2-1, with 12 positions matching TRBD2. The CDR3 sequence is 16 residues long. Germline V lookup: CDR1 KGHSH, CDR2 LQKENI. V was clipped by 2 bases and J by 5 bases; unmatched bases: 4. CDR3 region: CASSPSSGRAHNEQFF. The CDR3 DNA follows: TGTGCCAGCTCACCATCTAGCGGGAGGGCACACAATGAGCAGTTCTTC.

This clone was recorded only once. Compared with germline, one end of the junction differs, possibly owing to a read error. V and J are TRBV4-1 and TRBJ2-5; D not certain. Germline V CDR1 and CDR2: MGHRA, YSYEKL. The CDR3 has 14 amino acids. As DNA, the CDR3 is TGCGCCAGCAGCCAAGGTCCCAGCCAAGAGACCCAATACTTC. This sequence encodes CASSQGPSQETQYF.

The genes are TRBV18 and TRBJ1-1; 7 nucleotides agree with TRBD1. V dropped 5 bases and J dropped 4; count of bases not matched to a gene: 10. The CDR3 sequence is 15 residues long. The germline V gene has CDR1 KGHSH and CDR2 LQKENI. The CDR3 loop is CASSSRQGYGTEAFF. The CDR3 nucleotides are TGTGCCAGCTCATCAAGACAGGGTTACGGCACTGAAGCTTTCTTT.

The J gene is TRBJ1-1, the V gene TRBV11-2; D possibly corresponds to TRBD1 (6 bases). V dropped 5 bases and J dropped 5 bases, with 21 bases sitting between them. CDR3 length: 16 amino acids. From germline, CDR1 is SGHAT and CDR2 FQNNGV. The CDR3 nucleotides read TGTGCCAGCAGCCCCAACTTAAATGGGGGGCAGACTGAAGCTTTCTTT. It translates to CASSPNLNGGQTEAFF.

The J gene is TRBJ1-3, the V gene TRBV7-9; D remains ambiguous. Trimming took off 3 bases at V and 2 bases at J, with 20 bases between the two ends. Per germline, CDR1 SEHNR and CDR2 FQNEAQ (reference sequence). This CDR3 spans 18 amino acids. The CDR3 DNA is TGTGCCAGCAGCTTCGCTGCGGGAGTATTTGGGGCTGGAAACACCATATATTTT. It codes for CASSFAAGVFGAGNTIYF.

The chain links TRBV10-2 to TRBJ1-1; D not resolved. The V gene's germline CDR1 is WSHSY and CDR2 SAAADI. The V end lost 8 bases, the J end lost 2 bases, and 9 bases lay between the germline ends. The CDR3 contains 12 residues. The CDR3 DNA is TGCGCCAGCGCACCCCCAAACACTGAAGCTTTCTTT. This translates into CASAPPNTEAFF.

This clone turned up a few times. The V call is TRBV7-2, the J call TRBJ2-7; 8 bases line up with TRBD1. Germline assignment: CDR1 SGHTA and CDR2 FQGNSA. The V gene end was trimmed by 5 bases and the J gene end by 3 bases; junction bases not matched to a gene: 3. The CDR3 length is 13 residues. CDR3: CASSRGTGYEQYF. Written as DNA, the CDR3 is TGTGCCAGCAGCCGGGGGACAGGCTACGAGCAGTACTTC.

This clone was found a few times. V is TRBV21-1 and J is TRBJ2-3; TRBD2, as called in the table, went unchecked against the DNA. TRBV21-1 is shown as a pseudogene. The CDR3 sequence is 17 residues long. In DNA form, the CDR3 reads TGTGCCAGCAGCTCCCTGAGGTTGACCGTTTGCACAGATACGCAGTATTTT. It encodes CASSSLRLTVCTDTQYF.

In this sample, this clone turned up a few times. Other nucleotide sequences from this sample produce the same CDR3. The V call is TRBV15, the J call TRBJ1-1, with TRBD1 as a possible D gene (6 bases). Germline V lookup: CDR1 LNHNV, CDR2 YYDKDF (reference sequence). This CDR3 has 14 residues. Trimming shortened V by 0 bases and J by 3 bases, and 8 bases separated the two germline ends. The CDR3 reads CATSREGGDTEAFF. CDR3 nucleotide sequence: TGTGCCACCAGCAGAGAAGGGGGGGACACTGAAGCTTTCTTT.

The CDR3 reads CASRAGTRQETQYF. CDR3 DNA sequence: TGCGCCAGCAGGGCCGGGACTAGACAAGAGACCCAGTACTTC. The V call is TRBV5-1, the J call TRBJ2-5; TRBD2 aligns across 8 bases. CDR1 SGHRS and CDR2 YFSETQ come from the germline V gene. The V gene end was trimmed by 5 bases and the J gene end by 2 bases; junction bases not matched to a gene: 5. The CDR3 loop spans 14 amino acids. The full variable domain, with the rest looked up from reference TRBV5-1 and TRBJ2-5, is KAGVTQTPRYLIKTRGQQVTLSCSPISGHRSVSWYQQTPGQGLQFLFEYFSETQRNKGNFPGRFSGRQFSNSRSEMNVSTLELGDSALYLCASRAGTRQETQYFGPGTRLLVL.

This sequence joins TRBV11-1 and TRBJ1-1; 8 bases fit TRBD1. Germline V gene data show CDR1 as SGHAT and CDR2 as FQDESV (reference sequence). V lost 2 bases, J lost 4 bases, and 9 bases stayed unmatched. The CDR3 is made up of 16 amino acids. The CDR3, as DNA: TGTGCCAGCAGCTTACGCGACAGGGGATGGGGCACTGAAGCTTTCTTT. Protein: CASSLRDRGWGTEAFF.

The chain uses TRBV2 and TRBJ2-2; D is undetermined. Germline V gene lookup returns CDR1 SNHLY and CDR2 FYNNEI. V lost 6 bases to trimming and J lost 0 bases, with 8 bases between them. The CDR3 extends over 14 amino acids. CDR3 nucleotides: TGTGCCAGCAGACGGACCGCGAACACCGGGGAGCTGTTTTTT. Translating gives CASRRTANTGELFF.